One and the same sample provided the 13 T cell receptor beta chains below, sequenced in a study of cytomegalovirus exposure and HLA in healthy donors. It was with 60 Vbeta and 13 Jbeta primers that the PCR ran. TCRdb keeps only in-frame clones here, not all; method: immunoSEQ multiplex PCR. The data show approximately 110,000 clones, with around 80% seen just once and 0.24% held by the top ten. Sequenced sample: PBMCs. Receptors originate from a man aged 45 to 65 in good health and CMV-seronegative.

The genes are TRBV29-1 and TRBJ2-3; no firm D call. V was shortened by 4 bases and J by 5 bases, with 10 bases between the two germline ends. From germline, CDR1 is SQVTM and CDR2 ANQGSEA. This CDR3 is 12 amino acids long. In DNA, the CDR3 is TGCAGCGTTGGGGCCGGAAGAGATACGCAGTATTTT. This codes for CSVGAGRDTQYF.

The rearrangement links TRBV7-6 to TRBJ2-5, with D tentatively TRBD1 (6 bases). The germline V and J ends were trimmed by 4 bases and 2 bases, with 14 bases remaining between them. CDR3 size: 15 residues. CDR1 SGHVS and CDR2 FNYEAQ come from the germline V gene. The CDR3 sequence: CASSSVLDRQETQYF. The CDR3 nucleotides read TGTGCCAGCAGCTCTGTCTTGGACAGACAAGAGACCCAGTACTTC.

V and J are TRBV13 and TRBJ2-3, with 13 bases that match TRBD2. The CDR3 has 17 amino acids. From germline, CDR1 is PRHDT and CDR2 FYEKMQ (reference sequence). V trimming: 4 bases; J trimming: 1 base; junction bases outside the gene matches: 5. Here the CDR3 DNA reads TGTGCCAGCAGCTCCGCCGGACTAGCGGGAGGCACAGATACGCAGTATTTT. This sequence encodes CASSSAGLAGGTDTQYF.

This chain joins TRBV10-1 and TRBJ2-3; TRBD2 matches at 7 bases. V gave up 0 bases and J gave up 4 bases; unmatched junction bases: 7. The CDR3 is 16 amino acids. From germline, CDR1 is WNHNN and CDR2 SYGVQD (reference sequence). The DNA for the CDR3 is TGCGCCAGCAGTGAGTCACCGAGTCGGGGGGCAGATACGCAGTATTTT. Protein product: CASSESPSRGADTQYF.

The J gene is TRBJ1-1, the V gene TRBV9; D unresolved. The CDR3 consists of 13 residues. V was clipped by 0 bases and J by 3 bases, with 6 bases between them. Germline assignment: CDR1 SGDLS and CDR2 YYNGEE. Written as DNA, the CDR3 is TGTGCCAGCAGCGTAGTGTCCGACACTGAAGCTTTCTTT. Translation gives CASSVVSDTEAFF.

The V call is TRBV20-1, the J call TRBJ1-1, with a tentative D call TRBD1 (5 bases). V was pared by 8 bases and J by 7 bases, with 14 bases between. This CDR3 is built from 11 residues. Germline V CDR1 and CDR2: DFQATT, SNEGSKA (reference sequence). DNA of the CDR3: TGCAGTCCCCACGTCAGGGATGAAGCTTTCTTT. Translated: CSPHVRDEAFF.

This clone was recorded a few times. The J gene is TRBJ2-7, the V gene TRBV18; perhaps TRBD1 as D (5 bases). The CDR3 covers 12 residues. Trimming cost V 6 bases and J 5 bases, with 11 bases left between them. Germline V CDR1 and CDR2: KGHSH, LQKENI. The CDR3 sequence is CASSLVTDEQYF. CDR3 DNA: TGTGCCAGCTCTCTAGTGACAGACGAGCAGTACTTC.

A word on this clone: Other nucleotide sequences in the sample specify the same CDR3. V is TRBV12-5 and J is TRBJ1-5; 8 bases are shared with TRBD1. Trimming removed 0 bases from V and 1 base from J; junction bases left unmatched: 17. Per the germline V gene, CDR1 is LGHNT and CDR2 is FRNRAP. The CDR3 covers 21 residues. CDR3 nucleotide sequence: TGTGCTAGTGGTTTGGTAACTTGGCAGGGGGCATGGGGGGGCAGCAATCAGCCCCAGCATTTT. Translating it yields CASGLVTWQGAWGGSNQPQHF.

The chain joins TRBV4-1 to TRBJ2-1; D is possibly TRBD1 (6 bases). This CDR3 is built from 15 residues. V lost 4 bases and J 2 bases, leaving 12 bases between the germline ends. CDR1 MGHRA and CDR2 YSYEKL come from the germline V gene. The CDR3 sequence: CASSRTDKTYNEQFF. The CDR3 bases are TGCGCCAGCAGCCGGACAGACAAAACCTACAATGAGCAGTTCTTC.

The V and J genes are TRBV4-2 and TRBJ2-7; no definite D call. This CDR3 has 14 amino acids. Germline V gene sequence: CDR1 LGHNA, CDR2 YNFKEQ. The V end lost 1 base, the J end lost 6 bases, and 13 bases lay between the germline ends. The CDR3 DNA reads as TGTGCCAGCAGCCAAGTTGAAGAGGTGTGCGAGCAGTACTTC. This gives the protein CASSQVEEVCEQYF.

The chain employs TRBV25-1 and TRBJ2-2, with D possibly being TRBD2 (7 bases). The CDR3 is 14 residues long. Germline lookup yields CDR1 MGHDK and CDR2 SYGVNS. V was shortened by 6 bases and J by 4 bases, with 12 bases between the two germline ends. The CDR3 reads CASSGLGGTGELFF. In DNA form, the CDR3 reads TGTGCCAGCAGCGGACTAGGGGGCACCGGGGAGCTGTTTTTT.

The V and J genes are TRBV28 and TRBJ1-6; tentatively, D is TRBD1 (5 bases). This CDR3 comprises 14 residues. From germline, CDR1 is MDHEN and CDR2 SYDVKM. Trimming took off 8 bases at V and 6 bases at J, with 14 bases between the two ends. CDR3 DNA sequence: TGTGCCAGCTTTCCGGGACTGCCTAATTCACCCCTCCACTTT. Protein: CASFPGLPNSPLHF.

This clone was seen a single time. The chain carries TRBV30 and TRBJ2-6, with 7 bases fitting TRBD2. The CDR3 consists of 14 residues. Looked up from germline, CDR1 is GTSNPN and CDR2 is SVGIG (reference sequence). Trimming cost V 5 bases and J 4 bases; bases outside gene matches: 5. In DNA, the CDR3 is TGTGCCTGGGGGAGGGGTGTCGGGGCCAACGTCCTGACTTTC. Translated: CAWGRGVGANVLTF.